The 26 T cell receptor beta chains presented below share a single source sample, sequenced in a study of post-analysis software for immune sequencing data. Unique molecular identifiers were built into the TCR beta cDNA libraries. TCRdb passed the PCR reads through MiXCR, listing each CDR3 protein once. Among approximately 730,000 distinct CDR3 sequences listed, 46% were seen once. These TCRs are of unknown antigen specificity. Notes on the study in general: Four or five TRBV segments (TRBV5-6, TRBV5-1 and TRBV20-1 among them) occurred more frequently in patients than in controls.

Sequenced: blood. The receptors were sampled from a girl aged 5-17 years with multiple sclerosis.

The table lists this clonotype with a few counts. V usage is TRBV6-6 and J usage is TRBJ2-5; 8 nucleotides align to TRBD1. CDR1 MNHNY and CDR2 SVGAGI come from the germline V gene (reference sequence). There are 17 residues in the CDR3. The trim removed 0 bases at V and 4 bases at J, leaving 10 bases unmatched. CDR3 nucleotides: TGTGCCAGCAGTTACTCGCCAGGGGGCGCCTCGGGAGAGACCCAGTACTTC. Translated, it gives CASSYSPGGASGETQYF.

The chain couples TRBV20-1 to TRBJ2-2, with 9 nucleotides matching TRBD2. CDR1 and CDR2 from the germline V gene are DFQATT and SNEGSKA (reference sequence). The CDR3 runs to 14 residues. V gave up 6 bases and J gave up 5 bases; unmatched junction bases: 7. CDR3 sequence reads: CSAVLAGWTGELFF. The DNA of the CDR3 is TGCAGTGCAGTGCTAGCGGGATGGACCGGGGAGCTGTTTTTT.

The CDR3 loop is CSARSPGRTGELFF. Here the CDR3 DNA reads TGCAGTGCTAGAAGCCCCGGCCGGACGGGGGAGCTGTTTTTT. The rearrangement links TRBV20-1 to TRBJ2-2; no clear D gene. The V gene lost 2 bases and the J gene lost 8 bases, with 15 bases spanning the gap. The germline gives CDR1 DFQATT, CDR2 SNEGSKA (reference sequence). CDR3 length: 14 residues.

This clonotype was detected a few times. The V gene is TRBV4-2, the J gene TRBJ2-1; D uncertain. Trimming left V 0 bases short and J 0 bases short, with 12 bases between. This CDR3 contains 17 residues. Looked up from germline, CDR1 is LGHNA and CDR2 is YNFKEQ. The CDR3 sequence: CASSQDKGSISYNEQFF. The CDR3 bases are TGTGCCAGCAGCCAAGATAAGGGTTCGATCTCCTACAATGAGCAGTTCTTC.

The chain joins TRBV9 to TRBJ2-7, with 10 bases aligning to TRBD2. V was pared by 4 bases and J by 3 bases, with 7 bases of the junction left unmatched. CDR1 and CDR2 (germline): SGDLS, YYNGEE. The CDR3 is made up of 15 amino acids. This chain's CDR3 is CASSPHLAGVYEQYF. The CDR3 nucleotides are TGTGCCAGCAGCCCACACCTAGCGGGAGTCTACGAGCAGTACTTC.

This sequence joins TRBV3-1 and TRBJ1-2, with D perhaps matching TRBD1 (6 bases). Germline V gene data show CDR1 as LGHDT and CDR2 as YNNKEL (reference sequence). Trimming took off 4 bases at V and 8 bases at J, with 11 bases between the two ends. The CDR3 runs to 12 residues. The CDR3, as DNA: TGTGCCAGCAGCCGGGGGGCCAGGGGCTACACCTTC. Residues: CASSRGARGYTF. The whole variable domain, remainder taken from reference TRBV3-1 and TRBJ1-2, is DTAVSQTPKYLVTQMGNDKSIKCEQNLGHDTMYWYKQDSKKFLKIMFSYNNKELIINETVPNRFSPKSPDKAHLNLHINSLELGDSAVYFCASSRGARGYTFGSGTRLTVV.

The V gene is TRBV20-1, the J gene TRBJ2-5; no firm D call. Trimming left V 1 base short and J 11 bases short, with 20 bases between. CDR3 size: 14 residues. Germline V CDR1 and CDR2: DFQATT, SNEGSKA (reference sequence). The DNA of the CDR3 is TGCAGTGCTAGAGTAGGGCTAAACACCTACGGGCAGTACTTC. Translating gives CSARVGLNTYGQYF.

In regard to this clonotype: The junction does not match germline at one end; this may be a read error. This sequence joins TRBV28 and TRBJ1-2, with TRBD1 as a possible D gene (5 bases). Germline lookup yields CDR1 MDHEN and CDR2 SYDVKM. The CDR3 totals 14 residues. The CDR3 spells CVSSFAGLRFGYTF. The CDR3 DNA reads TGTGTCAGCAGTTTTGCAGGGTTGCGGTTTGGCTACACCTTC.

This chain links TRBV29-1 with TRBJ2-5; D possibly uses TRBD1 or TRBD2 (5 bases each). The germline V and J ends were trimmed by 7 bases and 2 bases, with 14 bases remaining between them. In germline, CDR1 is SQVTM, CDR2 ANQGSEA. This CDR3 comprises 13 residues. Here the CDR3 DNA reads TGCAGCGCGGTCCGGGACGTACAAGAGACCCAGTACTTC. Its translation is CSAVRDVQETQYF.

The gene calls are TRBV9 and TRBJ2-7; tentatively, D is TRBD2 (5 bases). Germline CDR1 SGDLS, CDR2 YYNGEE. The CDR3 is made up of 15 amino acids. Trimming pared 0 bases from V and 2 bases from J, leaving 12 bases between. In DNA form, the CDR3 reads TGTGCCAGCAGCGTAGCTGGGAGTCTTGCCTACGAGCAGTACTTC. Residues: CASSVAGSLAYEQYF.

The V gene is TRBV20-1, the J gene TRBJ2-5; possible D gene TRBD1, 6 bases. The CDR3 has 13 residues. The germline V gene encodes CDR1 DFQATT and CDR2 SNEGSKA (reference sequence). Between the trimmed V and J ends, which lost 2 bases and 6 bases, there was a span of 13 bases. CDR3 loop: CSARSSDSQTQYF. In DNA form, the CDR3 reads TGCAGTGCTAGATCCTCGGACAGCCAGACCCAGTACTTC.

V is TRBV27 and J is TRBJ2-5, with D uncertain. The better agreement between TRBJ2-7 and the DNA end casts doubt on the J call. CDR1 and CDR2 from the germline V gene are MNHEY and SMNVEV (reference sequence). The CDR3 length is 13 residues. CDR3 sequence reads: CASSLIWGYEQYF. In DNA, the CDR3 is TGTGCCAGCAGTTTAATCTGGGGCTACGAGCAGTACTTC.

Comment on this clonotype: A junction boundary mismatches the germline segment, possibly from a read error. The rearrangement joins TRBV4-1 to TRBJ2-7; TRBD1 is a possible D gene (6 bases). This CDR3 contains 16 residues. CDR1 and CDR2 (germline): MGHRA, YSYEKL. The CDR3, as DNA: TGCGCCAGCAGTCTTGGACAGACCCCGAGCTCCTGCGAGCAGTACTTC. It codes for CASSLGQTPSSCEQYF.

This CDR3 reads CASSLEGGPAYEQYF. The CDR3 region has the DNA TGTGCCAGCAGCTTAGAAGGGGGACCGGCCTACGAGCAGTACTTC. V is TRBV7-2 and J is TRBJ2-7; possible D gene TRBD1, 6 bases. Trimming cost V 1 base and J 2 bases, with 12 bases left between them. Germline V lookup: CDR1 SGHTA, CDR2 FQGNSA. There are 15 residues in the CDR3.

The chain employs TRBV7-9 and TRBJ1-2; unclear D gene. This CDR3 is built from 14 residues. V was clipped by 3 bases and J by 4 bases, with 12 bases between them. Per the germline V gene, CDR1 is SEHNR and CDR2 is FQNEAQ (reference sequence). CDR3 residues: CASSFDGVVYGYTF. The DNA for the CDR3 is TGTGCCAGCAGCTTTGACGGTGTGGTCTATGGCTACACCTTC.

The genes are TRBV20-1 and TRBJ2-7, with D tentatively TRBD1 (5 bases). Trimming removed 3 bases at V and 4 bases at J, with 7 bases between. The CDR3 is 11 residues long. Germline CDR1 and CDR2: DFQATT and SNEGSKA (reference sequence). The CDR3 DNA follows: TGCAGTGCTAGGACAGAGTACGAGCAGTACTTC. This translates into CSARTEYEQYF.

The CDR3 DNA sequence: TGTGCCAGCAGCTTAGAAGACGGGCGGAGCCCGTTCTTC. Its translation: CASSLEDGRSPFF. J is TRBJ2-1 and V is TRBV7-2; D is uncertain. The CDR3 extends over 13 amino acids. The germline V gene encodes CDR1 SGHTA and CDR2 FQGNSA. Trimming removed 1 base from V and 15 bases from J, with 16 bases in between.

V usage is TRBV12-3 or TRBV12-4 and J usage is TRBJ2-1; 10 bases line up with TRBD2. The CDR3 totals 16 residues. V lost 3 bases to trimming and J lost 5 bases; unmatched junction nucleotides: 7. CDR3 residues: CASSFPSGSVHNEQFF. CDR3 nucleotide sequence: TGTGCCAGCAGTTTCCCTAGCGGGAGCGTCCACAATGAGCAGTTCTTC.

The CDR3, as DNA: TGTGCCAGCAGCGTTTCAGGCAGGAGCGCCCACGAGCAGTACTTC. It is translated as CASSVSGRSAHEQYF. This chain joins TRBV7-6 and TRBJ2-7; D is unclear. The CDR3 spans 15 residues. Germline CDR1 SGHVS, CDR2 FNYEAQ. Trimming removed 5 bases from V and 5 bases from J, with 19 bases in between.

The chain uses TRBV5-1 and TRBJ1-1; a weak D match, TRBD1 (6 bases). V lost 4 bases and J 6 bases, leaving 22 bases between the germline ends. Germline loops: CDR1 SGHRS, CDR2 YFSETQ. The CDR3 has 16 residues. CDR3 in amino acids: CASSGGGGPGFAEAFF. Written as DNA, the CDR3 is TGCGCCAGCAGCGGAGGGGGGGGGCCCGGGTTCGCTGAAGCTTTCTTT.

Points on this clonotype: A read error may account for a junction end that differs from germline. CDR3 loop: CIVASVVAGSGRVATDTQYF. The CDR3 nucleotides are TGCATCGTTGCCTCCGTGGTAGCGGGCTCCGGAAGAGTGGCGACAGATACGCAGTATTTT. The rearrangement joins TRBV29-1 to TRBJ2-3, with TRBD2 identical over 7 bases. This CDR3 region has 20 residues. Germline V gene lookup returns CDR1 SQVTM and CDR2 ANQGSEA.

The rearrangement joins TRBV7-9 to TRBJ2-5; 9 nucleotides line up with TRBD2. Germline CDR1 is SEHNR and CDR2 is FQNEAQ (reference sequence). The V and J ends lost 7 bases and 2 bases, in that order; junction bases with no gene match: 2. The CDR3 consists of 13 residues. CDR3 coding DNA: TGTGCCAGCACTAGCGGGAAACAAGAGACCCAGTACTTC. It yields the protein CASTSGKQETQYF.

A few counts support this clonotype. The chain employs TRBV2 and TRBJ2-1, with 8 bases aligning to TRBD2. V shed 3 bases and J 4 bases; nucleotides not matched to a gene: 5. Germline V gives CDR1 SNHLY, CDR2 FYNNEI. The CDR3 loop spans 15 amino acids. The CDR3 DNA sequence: TGTGCCAGCAGTGAGGACGGGAGGGTATACAATGAGCAGTTCTTC. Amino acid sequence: CASSEDGRVYNEQFF. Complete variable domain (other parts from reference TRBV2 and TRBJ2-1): EPEVTQTPSHQVTQMGQEVILRCVPISNHLYFYWYRQILGQKVEFLVSFYNNEISEKSEIFDDQFSVERPDGSNFTLKIRSTKLEDSAMYFCASSEDGRVYNEQFFGPGTRLTVL.

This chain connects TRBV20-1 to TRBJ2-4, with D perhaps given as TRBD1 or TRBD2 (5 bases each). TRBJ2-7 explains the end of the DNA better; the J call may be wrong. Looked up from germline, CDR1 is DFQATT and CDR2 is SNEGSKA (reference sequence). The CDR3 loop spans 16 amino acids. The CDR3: CSASLLRVGVWGEQYF. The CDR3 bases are TGCAGTGCTAGCCTTCTACGGGTGGGGGTGTGGGGCGAGCAGTACTTC.

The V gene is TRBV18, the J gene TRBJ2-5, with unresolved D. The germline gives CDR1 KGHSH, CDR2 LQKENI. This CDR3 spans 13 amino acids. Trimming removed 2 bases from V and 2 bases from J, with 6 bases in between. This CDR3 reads CASSPSRQETQYF. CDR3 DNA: TGTGCCAGCTCACCATCAAGACAAGAGACCCAGTACTTC. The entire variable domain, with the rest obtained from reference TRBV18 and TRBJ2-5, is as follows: NAGVMQNPRHLVRRRGQEARLRCSPMKGHSHVYWYRQLPEEGLKFMVYLQKENIIDESGMPKERFSAEFPKEGPSILRIQQVVRGDSAAYFCASSPSRQETQYFGPGTRLLVL.

Here the CDR3 reads CASKGEPPRKNIQYF. For the CDR3, the DNA is TGTGCCAGCAAGGGGGAACCCCCTCGCAAAAACATTCAGTACTTC. The chain recombines TRBV6-2 or TRBV6-3 with TRBJ2-4; possible D gene TRBD1, 6 bases. The germline CDR1 and CDR2 sequences are MNHEY and SVGEGT. V lost 7 bases, J lost 3 bases, and 16 bases lay in between. The CDR3 length is 15 residues.